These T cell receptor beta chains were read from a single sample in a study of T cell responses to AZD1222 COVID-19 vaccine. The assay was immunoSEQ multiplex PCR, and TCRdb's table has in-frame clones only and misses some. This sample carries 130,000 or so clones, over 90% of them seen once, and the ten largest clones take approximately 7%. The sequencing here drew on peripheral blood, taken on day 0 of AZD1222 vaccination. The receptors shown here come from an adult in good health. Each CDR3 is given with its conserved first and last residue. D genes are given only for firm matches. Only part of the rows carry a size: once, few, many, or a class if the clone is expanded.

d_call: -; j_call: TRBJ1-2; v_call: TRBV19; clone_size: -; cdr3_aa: CASWRQRRSGRASDGYTF; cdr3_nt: TGTGCCAGTTGGAGGCAAAGGAGATCCGGCAGGGCAAGCGATGGCTACACCTTC
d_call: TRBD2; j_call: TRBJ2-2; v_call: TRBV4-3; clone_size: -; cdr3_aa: CASSLYRTSAPNTGELFF; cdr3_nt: TGCGCCAGCAGCCTGTACCGGACTAGCGCCCCGAACACCGGGGAGCTGTTTTTT
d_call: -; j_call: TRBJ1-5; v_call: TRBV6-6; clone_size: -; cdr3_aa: CASSSQRNQPQHF; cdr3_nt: TGTGCCAGCAGCTCACAGAGGAATCAGCCCCAGCATTTT
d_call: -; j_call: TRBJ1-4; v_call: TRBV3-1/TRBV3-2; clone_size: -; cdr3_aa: CASSPGREGRNEKLFF; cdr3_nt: TGTGCCAGCAGCCCCGGGAGGGAAGGGCGGAATGAAAAACTGTTTTTT
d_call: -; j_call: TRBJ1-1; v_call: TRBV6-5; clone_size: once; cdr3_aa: CASSYSKHNEAFF; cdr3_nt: TGTGCCAGCAGTTACTCGAAGCACAATGAAGCTTTCTTT
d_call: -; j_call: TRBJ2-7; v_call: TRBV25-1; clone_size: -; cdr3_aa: CASAADRRLDEQYF; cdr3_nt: TGTGCCAGCGCCGCCGACAGGCGTCTCGACGAGCAGTACTTC
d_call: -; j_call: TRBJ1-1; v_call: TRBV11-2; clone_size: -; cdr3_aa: CASGLRGETEAFF; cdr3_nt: TGTGCCAGCGGTTTACGGGGGGAAACTGAAGCTTTCTTT
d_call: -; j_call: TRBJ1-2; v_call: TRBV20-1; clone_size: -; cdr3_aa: CSAKSVPGYTF; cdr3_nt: TGCAGTGCCAAGAGCGTCCCGGGCTACACCTTC
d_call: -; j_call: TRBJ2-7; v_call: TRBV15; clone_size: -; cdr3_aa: CATSRGLGGYEQYF; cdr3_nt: TGTGCCACCAGCAGAGGACTAGGGGGCTACGAGCAGTACTTC
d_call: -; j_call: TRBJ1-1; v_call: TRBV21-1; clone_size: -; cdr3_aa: CASSGQGNTEAFF; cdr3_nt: TGTGCCAGCAGCGGACAGGGGAACACTGAAGCTTTCTTT
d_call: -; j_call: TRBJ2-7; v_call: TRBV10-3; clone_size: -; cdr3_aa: CAISEMESSGLSSYEQYF; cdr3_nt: TGTGCCATCAGTGAGATGGAAAGTAGCGGATTAAGCTCCTACGAGCAGTACTTC
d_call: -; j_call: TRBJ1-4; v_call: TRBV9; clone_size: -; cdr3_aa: CASSARTDNEKLFF; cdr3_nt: TGTGCCAGCAGCGCCCGGACAGATAATGAAAAACTGTTTTTT
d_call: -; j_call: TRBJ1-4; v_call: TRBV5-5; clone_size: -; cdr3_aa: CASSLTAGTNEKLFF; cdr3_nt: TGTGCCAGCAGCTTGACCGCTGGAACTAATGAAAAACTGTTTTTT
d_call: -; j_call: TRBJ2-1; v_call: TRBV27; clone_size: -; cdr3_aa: CASSLGAYNEQFF; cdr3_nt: TGTGCCAGCAGCCTGGGGGCCTACAATGAGCAGTTCTTC
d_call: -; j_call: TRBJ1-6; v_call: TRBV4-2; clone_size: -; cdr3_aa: CASSPHRAGSSYNSPLHF; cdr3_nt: TGTGCCAGCAGCCCACATCGGGCAGGGAGCTCCTATAATTCACCCCTCCACTTT
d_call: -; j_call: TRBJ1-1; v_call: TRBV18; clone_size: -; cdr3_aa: CASSPAVGDLSEAFF; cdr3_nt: TGTGCCAGCTCACCAGCCGTCGGAGACTTGTCTGAAGCTTTCTTT
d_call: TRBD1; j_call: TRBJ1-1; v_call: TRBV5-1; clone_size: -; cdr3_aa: CASSIGQGARRTEAFF; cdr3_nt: TGCGCCAGCAGCATCGGACAGGGGGCGCGGAGGACTGAAGCTTTCTTT
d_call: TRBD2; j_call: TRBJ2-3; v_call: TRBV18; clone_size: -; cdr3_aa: CASSPAGTSGIGTDTQYF; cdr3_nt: TGTGCCAGCTCACCCGCCGGGACTAGCGGGATAGGGACAGATACGCAGTATTTT
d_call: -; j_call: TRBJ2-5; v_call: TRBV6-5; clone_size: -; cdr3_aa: CASSRLDTGTETQYF; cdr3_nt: TGTGCCAGCAGTCGACTGGACACAGGGACGGAGACCCAGTACTTC
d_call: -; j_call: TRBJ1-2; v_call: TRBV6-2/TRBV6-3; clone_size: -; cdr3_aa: CASSYQGEGSYGYTF; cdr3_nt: TGTGCCAGCAGTTACCAAGGCGAAGGAAGTTATGGCTACACCTTC
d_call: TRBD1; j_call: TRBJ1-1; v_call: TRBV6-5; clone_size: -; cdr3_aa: CASSQTGGVTEAFF; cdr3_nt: TGTGCCAGCAGCCAGACAGGGGGAGTCACTGAAGCTTTCTTT
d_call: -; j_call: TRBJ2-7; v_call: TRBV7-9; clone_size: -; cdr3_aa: CASSLVDRSYEQYF; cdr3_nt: TGTGCCAGCAGCTTAGTCGACAGATCCTACGAGCAGTACTTC
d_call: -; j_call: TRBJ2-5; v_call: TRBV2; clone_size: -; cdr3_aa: CASRKEAAPGKGTQYF; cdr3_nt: TGTGCCAGCAGGAAGGAGGCAGCCCCTGGAAAGGGGACCCAGTACTTC
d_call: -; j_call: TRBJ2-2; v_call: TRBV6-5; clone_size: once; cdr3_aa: CASRGVANTGELFF; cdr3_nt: TGTGCCAGCCGCGGGGTAGCGAACACCGGGGAGCTGTTTTTT
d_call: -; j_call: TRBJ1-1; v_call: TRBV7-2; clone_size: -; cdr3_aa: CASSLGWGGNTEAFF; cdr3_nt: TGTGCCAGCAGCTTAGGATGGGGGGGAAACACTGAAGCTTTCTTT
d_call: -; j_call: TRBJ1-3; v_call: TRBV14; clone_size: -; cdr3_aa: CASSHKSNGNTIYF; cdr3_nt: TGTGCCAGCAGCCACAAGTCCAACGGAAACACCATATATTTT
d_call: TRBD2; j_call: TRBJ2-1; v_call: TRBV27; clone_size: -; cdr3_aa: CASSLGTSGTYNEQFF; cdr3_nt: TGTGCCAGCAGTTTAGGGACTAGCGGGACCTACAATGAGCAGTTCTTC
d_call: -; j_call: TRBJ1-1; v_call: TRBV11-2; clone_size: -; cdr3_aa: CASSPYDEAFF; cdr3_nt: TGTGCCAGCAGCCCATATGATGAAGCTTTCTTT
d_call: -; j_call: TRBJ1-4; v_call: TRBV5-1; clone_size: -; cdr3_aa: CASSSRGGANEKLFF; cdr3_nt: TGCGCCAGCAGCTCCCGGGGGGGGGCGAATGAAAAACTGTTTTTT
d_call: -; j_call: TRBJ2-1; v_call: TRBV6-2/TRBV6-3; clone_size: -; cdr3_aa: CASSLHEAQSNEQFF; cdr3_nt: TGTGCCAGCAGTCTTCATGAGGCCCAAAGCAATGAGCAGTTCTTC
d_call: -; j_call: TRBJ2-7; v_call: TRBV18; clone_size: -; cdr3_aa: CASSPRGLVVGEQYF; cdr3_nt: TGTGCCAGCTCACCCCGGGGGCTAGTTGTGGGCGAGCAGTACTTC
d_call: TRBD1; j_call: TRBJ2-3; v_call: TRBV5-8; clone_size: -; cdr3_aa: CASSYPGQSTDTQYF; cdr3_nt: TGTGCCAGCAGCTACCCGGGACAGAGCACAGATACGCAGTATTTT
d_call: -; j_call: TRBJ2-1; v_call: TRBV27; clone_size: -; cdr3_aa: CASSLSIEGKGNEQFF; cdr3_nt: TGTGCCAGCAGTTTATCGATAGAGGGAAAGGGAAATGAGCAGTTCTTC